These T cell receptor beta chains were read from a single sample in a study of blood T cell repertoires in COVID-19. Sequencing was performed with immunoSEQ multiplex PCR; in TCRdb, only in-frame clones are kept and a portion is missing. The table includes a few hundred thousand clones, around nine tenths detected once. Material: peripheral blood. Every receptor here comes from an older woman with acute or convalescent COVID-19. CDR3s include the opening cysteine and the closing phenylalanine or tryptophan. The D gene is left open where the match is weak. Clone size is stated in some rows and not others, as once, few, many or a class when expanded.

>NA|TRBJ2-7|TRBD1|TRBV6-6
TGTGCCAGCAGATCCGGGACAGGAGTCTACGAGCAGTACTTC
CASRSGTGVYEQYF
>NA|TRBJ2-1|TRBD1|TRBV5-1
TGCGCCAGCAGCCAGGGGACAGGGATCGGCAATGAGCAGTTCTTC
CASSQGTGIGNEQFF
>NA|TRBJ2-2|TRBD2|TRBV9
TGTGCCAGCAGCCCATCGACTAGCGGGAGTCTCGGGGAGCTGTTTTTT
CASSPSTSGSLGELFF
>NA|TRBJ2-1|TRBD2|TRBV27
TGTGCCAGCATCCGCCGGGCGGGAGCTTACAATGAGCAGTTCTTC
CASIRRAGAYNEQFF
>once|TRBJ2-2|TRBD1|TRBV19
TGTGCCAGTAGTATAACAGGGGGTATGAACACCGGGGAGCTGTTTTTT
CASSITGGMNTGELFF
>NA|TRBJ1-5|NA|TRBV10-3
TGTGCCATCAGTGAGTCGGCGGGGGGGCAGAATCAGCCCCAGCATTTT
CAISESAGGQNQPQHF
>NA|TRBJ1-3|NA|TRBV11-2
TGTGCCAGCAGCCCTCCGCAGGTCCGCACCATATATTTT
CASSPPQVRTIYF
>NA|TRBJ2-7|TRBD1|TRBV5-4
TGTGCCAGCGGAAATGAGCCGGGACAGGGGCCCTACGAGCAGTACTTC
CASGNEPGQGPYEQYF
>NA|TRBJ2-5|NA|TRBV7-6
TGTGCCAGCAGCTTAGGGCAGGGGAGAGGAGAGACCCAGTACTTC
CASSLGQGRGETQYF
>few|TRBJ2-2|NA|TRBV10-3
TGTGCCATCAGTGCCCCCCCACAGGGTTCGAACACCGGGGAGCTGTTTTTT
CAISAPPQGSNTGELFF
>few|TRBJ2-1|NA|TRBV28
TGTGCCAGCAGCAGTCGGGGCGGGGCTTACAATGAGCAGTTCTTC
CASSSRGGAYNEQFF
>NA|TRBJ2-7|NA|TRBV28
TGTGCCAGCACCTCAGGGATCAGTAGCTCCTACGAGCAGTACTTC
CASTSGISSSYEQYF
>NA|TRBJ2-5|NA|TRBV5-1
TGCGCCAGCAGCTTGGAAAACACGGGGCAAGAGACCCAGTACTTC
CASSLENTGQETQYF
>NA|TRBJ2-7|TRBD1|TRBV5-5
TGTGCCAGCAGCCTAGGACAGGGGGCGAATGGGGAGCAGTACTTC
CASSLGQGANGEQYF
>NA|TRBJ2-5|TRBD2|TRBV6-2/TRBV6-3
TGTGCCAGCAGTTACGATGTCTCTAGCGGTCGTCCCGAGACCCAGTACTTC
CASSYDVSSGRPETQYF
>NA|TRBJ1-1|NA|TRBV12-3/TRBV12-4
TGTGCCAGCAGCGGGTTCATGAACACTGAAGCTTTCTTT
CASSGFMNTEAFF
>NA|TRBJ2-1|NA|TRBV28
TGTGCCAGCAAAGACAGTGAGCAGTTCTTC
CASKDSEQFF
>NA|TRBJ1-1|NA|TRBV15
TGTGCCACCAGCGGTAAGGCACCGACAGGTACGAACACTGAAGCTTTCTTT
CATSGKAPTGTNTEAFF
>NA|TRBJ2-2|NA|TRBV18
TGTGCCAGCTCACCAAAGAGGAGGGTTCAGGGGGAGCTGTTTTTT
CASSPKRRVQGELFF
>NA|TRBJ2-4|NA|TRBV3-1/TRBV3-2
TGTGCCAGCAGCCTGTTCGCGGGGCTTGCCAAAAACATTCAGTACTTC
CASSLFAGLAKNIQYF
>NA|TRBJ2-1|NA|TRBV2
TGTGCCAGCCCTTCTAGCTCCTACAATGAGCAGTTCTTC
CASPSSSYNEQFF
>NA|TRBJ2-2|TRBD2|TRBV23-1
TGCGCCAGCAGCCCGGGACTATACACCGGGGAGCTGTTTTTT
CASSPGLYTGELFF
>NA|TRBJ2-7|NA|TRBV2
TGTGCCAGCAGTGAAGCGGGGGGGCTCTCCTACGAGCAGTACTTC
CASSEAGGLSYEQYF
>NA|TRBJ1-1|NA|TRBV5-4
TGTGCCAGTCGACCCCCGGGACAAAACACTGAAGCTTTCTTT
CASRPPGQNTEAFF
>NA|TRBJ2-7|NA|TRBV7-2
TGTGCCAGCAGCTTACTCCAGTCCTCCTACGAGCAGTACTTC
CASSLLQSSYEQYF
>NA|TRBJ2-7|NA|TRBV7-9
TGTGCCAGCAGCTTAGTCGGTTTTCAGGCCTACGAGCAGTACTTC
CASSLVGFQAYEQYF
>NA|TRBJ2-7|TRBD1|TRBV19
TGTGCCAGTAGTATGGTAGGGGACAGGGGAAAGAGAGAGCAGTACTTC
CASSMVGDRGKREQYF
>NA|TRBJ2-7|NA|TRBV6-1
TGTGCCAGCAGTGAAAGTTACAACTCAGGGTCCTACGAGCAGTACTTC
CASSESYNSGSYEQYF
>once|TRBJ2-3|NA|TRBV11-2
TGTGCCAGCAGCTTACCTATCACGGATACGCAGTATTTT
CASSLPITDTQYF
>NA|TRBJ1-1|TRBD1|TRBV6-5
TGTGCCAGCAGTTACAGAGGGGGCTCTTACACTGAAGCTTTCTTT
CASSYRGGSYTEAFF
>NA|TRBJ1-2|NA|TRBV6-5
TGTGCCAGCAAGGGCCCGGGGGACTATGGCTACACCTTC
CASKGPGDYGYTF